A single T cell receptor beta chain is shown here with its context. Its antigen remains undetermined. No per-base quality is available; no much larger clone lies one base away. The sample originates from a study of blood T cell repertoires in COVID-19 (dated by TCRdb to 2018 to 2021). With respect to the entire study: Samples covering the acute and convalescent phases of COVID-19 were provided by collaborators in the United States, Italy and Spain. HLA class I and class II types, where available, came from metadata supplied by the sample provider rather than from assay-based typing. The repertoires were released in a freely available public database meant as a resource for research on the immune response to SARS-CoV-2. Nearly every sample came with metadata listing a de-identified subject ID, COVID-19 status, age in years and sex. The samples were drawn from the first 160 participants of the ongoing ImmuneRACE study and from 1,254 subjects provided by 6 global collaborators. The prospective study material was composed of cDNA or gDNA derived from T cells, B-cell-depleted T cells, or PBMCs. Subjects who had been exposed to COVID-19, were actively infected with it, or had recovered from it provided the deeply sampled blood TCRbeta repertoires that made up the dataset.

Trimming removed 2 bases from V and 6 bases from J, leaving 14 bases between the germline ends. CDR1 and CDR2 are drawn from the germline V gene: MNHEY, SVGEGT. The CDR3, from cysteine to phenylalanine, totals 14 residues. The retained sequence is limited to the CDR3, 42 bases, with the frame set at the first base. General study outcomes and caveats: The amount of clinical and demographic metadata varied by source and participant and was provided uncurated.

The immunoSEQ Assay, a bias-controlled multiplex PCR, was used to amplify TCRbeta CDR3 regions from genomic DNA. The study's own analysis went as follows. Nucleated cell counts per sample were estimated from amplification of reference gene primers within the assay. To quantify the absolute abundance of each unique TCRbeta CDR3 rearrangement, sequence reads were collapsed and filtered. Productive Simpson clonality was computed per sample as the square root of Simpson's diversity index over productive rearrangements. Not all clones reach the TCRdb copy of this immuneACCESS table, which keeps in-frame sequences only. Checked studies attribute under half of the gap to unresolved V genes and leave the rest unexplained. V, J and clone size reflect that table, while D and trimming were determined from the DNA. For this sample there are approximately 80,000 clones; approximately 90% appear just once. The ten largest account for about 9.6% of the sample.

Whole blood was collected in K2EDTA tubes by collaborating institutions according to the institutions' own protocols. For TCRbeta analysis, collaborators shipped samples as frozen whole blood, isolated PBMCs, or DNA extracted from either of those sample types. The receptor was isolated from a human donor in a cohort sampled during active COVID-19. Sequenced sample: peripheral blood. Recombination linked TRBV6-2 or TRBV6-3 to TRBJ2-7; the D segment cannot be called with confidence. The CDR3 is CASSYILQLAEQYF. The nucleotide sequence reads TGTGCCAGCAGTTACATTTTACAGTTGGCCGAGCAGTACTTC.